This entry features one T cell receptor (beta chain) sequence. It was with a sample-barcoded 5' primer and a J-beta primer mix that a second PCR of roughly 7 to 12 cycles was run. TCRdb re-called the 5' RACE reads through MiXCR, storing one row per CDR3 protein. The data show roughly 1.5 million distinct CDR3 sequences, roughly 43% seen once. This entry comes from a study of blood T cells in healthy people across ages. Study-level background: Template switching retrieved approximately one barcoded beta molecule for each two T cells.

Looked up from germline, CDR1 is SQVTM and CDR2 is ANQGSEA. CDR3 length: 13 amino acids. V dropped 4 bases and J dropped 3 bases, with 13 bases sitting between them. The draw of peripheral blood yielded about 9.4 milliliters from each donor. The chain carries TRBV29-1 and TRBJ2-7; D is perhaps TRBD1 (6 bases). The sequence came from a woman aged 18-29 years in good health. Sequencing was carried out using blood. Here the CDR3 DNA reads TGCAGCGTTGGACTTCGAGGGGGCTACGAGCAGTACTTC. Translated: CSVGLRGGYEQYF.